The 6 T cell receptor beta chains in this list originate from one sample, sequenced in a study of shared clonotypes between healthy human individuals. TCRdb's copy holds only in-frame clones and misses some; the assay was immunoSEQ multiplex PCR. The table shows roughly 1,500,000 clones, with around 98% occurring only once. The material sequenced was naive CD4+ T cells sorted from blood. The subset denotes: CD45RA+ positively selected. These receptors all stem from a man aged 25-40 years in good health.

V gene TRBV2 combines with J gene TRBJ2-7, with 13 bases identical to TRBD2. The germline CDR1 and CDR2 sequences are SNHLY and FYNNEI. The V gene end was trimmed by 7 bases and the J gene end by 5 bases; junction bases not matched to a gene: 5. The CDR3 covers 14 residues. The CDR3 DNA sequence: TGTGCCAGCAAAATACTAGCGGGAGGGCACGAGCAGTACTTC. Its protein product is CASKILAGGHEQYF.

As to this clone: A read error may account for a junction end that differs from germline. Other DNA sequences in the same sample also yield this CDR3. V and J are TRBV7-7 and TRBJ2-5; D possibly uses TRBD1 or TRBD2 (5 bases each). Germline-derived CDR1 and CDR2 are SSHAT and FNYEAQ (reference sequence). This CDR3 is built from 13 residues. The CDR3 reads CASSLGHQETQYF. CDR3 DNA sequence: TGTGCTAGCAGCTTGGGACACCAAGAGACCCAGTACTTC. Complete variable domain (other parts from reference TRBV7-7 and TRBJ2-5): GAGVSQSPRYKVTKRGQDVTLRCDPISSHATLYWYQQALGQGPEFLTYFNYEAQPDKSGLPSDRFSAERPEGSISTLTIQRTEQRDSAMYRCASSLGHQETQYFGPGTRLLVL.

This chain links TRBV6-5 with TRBJ2-3; D ambiguous. Trimming removed 5 bases from V and 6 bases from J, with 18 bases in between. Germline V CDR1 and CDR2: MNHEY, SVGAGI. CDR3 size: 15 residues. The CDR3 region has the DNA TGTGCCAGCAGTGGTGACTGGCCACCTTGGGATACGCAGTATTTT. Translating gives CASSGDWPPWDTQYF.

The chain couples TRBV5-1 to TRBJ1-1; 9 bases fit TRBD1. V lost 4 bases to trimming and J lost 7 bases; unmatched junction nucleotides: 14. The CDR3 spans 16 residues. Germline assignment: CDR1 SGHRS and CDR2 YFSETQ. DNA for the CDR3: TGCGCCAGCAGCCGACCTCAGGGACAGGGTGCTTTTGAAGCTTTCTTT. It is translated as CASSRPQGQGAFEAFF.

The CDR3 sequence: CASSESLRGAFF. The CDR3 DNA reads TGCGCCAGCAGTGAGTCGCTCCGAGGAGCTTTCTTT. V and J are TRBV10-2 and TRBJ1-1; D is ambiguous. This CDR3 region has 12 residues. In germline, CDR1 is WSHSY, CDR2 SAAADI. V lost 0 bases and J 10 bases, leaving 9 bases between the germline ends.

This chain connects TRBV10-2 to TRBJ2-7; D not resolved. CDR3 size: 15 residues. V lost 1 base and J 1 base, leaving 11 bases between the germline ends. CDR1 is WSHSY and CDR2 is SAAADI in the germline V gene. CDR3 sequence (DNA): TGCGCCAGCAGTGAGTATGCAGGTATTTCCTACGAGCAGTACTTC. This translates into CASSEYAGISYEQYF.